The 30 T cell receptor beta chains below were found in one sample sequenced in a study of T cell responses to AZD1222 COVID-19 vaccine. Assay used: immunoSEQ multiplex PCR; TCRdb lists only in-frame clones, some missing. Counted here are roughly 93,000 clones, roughly nine tenths occurring once; the ten biggest clones make up about 5%. Specimen: peripheral blood, collected 28 days after the second AZD1222 dose. Every receptor here comes from an adult who received the AZD1222 COVID-19 vaccine.

The chain combines TRBV14 with TRBJ2-1, with 11 bases that match TRBD2. Trimming removed 1 base from V and 7 bases from J; junction bases left unmatched: 3. The germline CDR1 and CDR2 sequences are SGHDN and FVKESK. The CDR3 is 15 residues long. In DNA form, the CDR3 reads TGTGCCAGCAGCCAAGTAGCGGGGGGGCCAAATGAGCAGTTCTTC. Its translation: CASSQVAGGPNEQFF.

The rearrangement links TRBV4-1 to TRBJ2-5; 13 nucleotides line up with TRBD2. There are 17 residues in the CDR3. V lost 0 bases and J lost 3; bases outside the gene matches: 4. Germline lookup yields CDR1 MGHRA and CDR2 YSYEKL. The CDR3 protein is CASSQDRLAGGKETQYF. CDR3 sequence (DNA): TGCGCCAGCAGCCAAGATAGACTAGCGGGGGGTAAAGAGACCCAGTACTTC.

The chain joins TRBV10-3 to TRBJ2-1; D is perhaps TRBD2 (6 bases). Germline V gene sequence: CDR1 ENHRY, CDR2 SYGVKD. The CDR3 contains 14 residues. The germline V and J ends were trimmed by 11 bases and 7 bases, with 21 bases remaining between them. CDR3 loop: CAVLGGSGGNEQFF. CDR3 nucleotides: TGTGCCGTCCTTGGAGGGTCTGGTGGGAATGAGCAGTTCTTC.

This clone has a single count. The chain uses TRBV29-1 and TRBJ1-4; D gene ambiguous. CDR1 is SQVTM, CDR2 ANQGSEA, per germline. Trimming removed 3 bases from V and 8 bases from J, with 7 bases in between. The CDR3 is 11 residues long. In nucleotides, the CDR3 is TGCAGCGTTGATAACCAAGAAAAACTGTTTTTT. Translated, it gives CSVDNQEKLFF.

V and J are TRBV6-5 and TRBJ1-2, with D tentatively TRBD1 (5 bases). CDR1 and CDR2 from the germline V gene are MNHEY and SVGAGI. CDR3 length: 16 amino acids. Deletions cut 4 bases from V and 7 bases from J, with 22 bases between. For the CDR3, the DNA is TGTGCCAGCAGTTTCGGTCATTCGGGGGGAAATGCTGGCTACACCTTC. Protein: CASSFGHSGGNAGYTF.

The chain combines TRBV15 with TRBJ2-1, with no clear D. Deletions cut 1 base from V and 0 bases from J, with 7 bases between. CDR3 length equals 15 residues. CDR1 LNHNV and CDR2 YYDKDF come from the germline V gene (reference sequence). CDR3 loop: CATSRAPTSYNEQFF. The CDR3 DNA follows: TGTGCCACCAGCAGAGCCCCGACCTCCTACAATGAGCAGTTCTTC.

The chain links TRBV18 to TRBJ1-6; D gene uncertain. The V gene's germline CDR1 is KGHSH and CDR2 LQKENI. The CDR3 consists of 14 residues. Between the trimmed V and J ends, which lost 2 bases and 8 bases, there was a span of 10 bases. The CDR3 is CASSPVVGDSPLHF. The CDR3, as DNA: TGTGCCAGCTCACCAGTAGTTGGGGATTCACCCCTCCACTTT.

This sequence joins TRBV28 and TRBJ1-1, with D perhaps TRBD1 (6 bases). V lost 5 bases to trimming and J lost 7 bases, with 17 bases between them. Germline V CDR1 and CDR2: MDHEN, SYDVKM. The CDR3 loop spans 14 amino acids. The CDR3 nucleotides read TGTGCCAGCAGTCTCAGGAGCACAGGGATTGAAGCTTTCTTT. It codes for CASSLRSTGIEAFF.

The chain combines TRBV9 with TRBJ2-5, with TRBD1 matching 9 bases. Germline trimming cut 0 bases from V and 4 bases from J; bases unmatched to any gene: 4. The V gene's germline CDR1 is SGDLS and CDR2 YYNGEE. This CDR3 is 15 amino acids long. The CDR3 reads CASSVGIQGAETQYF. The CDR3 DNA follows: TGTGCCAGCAGCGTAGGGATACAGGGGGCAGAGACCCAGTACTTC.

CDR3 protein: CASSMTSGGAVKFF. The CDR3 nucleotides read TGTGCCAGCAGCATGACTAGCGGGGGGGCGGTAAAGTTCTTC. The J gene is TRBJ2-1, the V gene TRBV9; 14 bases align to TRBD2. The CDR3 is made up of 14 amino acids. Germline lookup yields CDR1 SGDLS and CDR2 YYNGEE. V dropped 4 bases and J dropped 14; count of bases not matched to a gene: 8.

CDR3: CASSREFGVAEAFF. As DNA, the CDR3 is TGTGCCAGCTCACGAGAATTTGGGGTTGCTGAAGCTTTCTTT. The rearrangement links TRBV18 to TRBJ1-1; D is unclear. The V end was cut by 4 bases, the J end by 6 bases, with 15 bases between. Germline loops: CDR1 KGHSH, CDR2 LQKENI. The CDR3 runs 14 residues.

J is TRBJ2-4 and V is TRBV5-1, with TRBD2 as a possible D gene (6 bases). This CDR3 comprises 16 residues. Per the germline V gene, CDR1 is SGHRS and CDR2 is YFSETQ. V was shortened by 4 bases and J by 1 base, with 15 bases between the two germline ends. CDR3 bases: TGCGCCAGCAGCCCGTGGGACTGGGGGGCCAAAAACATTCAGTACTTC. Translating gives CASSPWDWGAKNIQYF.

This chain joins TRBV6-1 and TRBJ2-1; 8 nucleotides line up with TRBD2. The germline V gene encodes CDR1 MNHNS and CDR2 SASEGT. There are 15 residues in the CDR3. J was trimmed by 3 bases and V by 3 bases; bases with no gene match: 4. The CDR3 loop is CASSDQRGSYNEQFF. DNA of the CDR3: TGTGCCAGCAGTGACCAGCGGGGGAGCTACAATGAGCAGTTCTTC.

The rearrangement joins TRBV27 to TRBJ1-6; D is perhaps TRBD1 (5 bases). Germline loops: CDR1 MNHEY, CDR2 SMNVEV (reference sequence). The CDR3 totals 14 residues. Trimming cost V 4 bases and J 4 bases, with 8 bases left between them. CDR3 in amino acids: CASSWGGYNSPLHF. CDR3 DNA sequence: TGTGCCAGCAGTTGGGGGGGGTATAATTCACCCCTCCACTTT.

The genes are TRBV4-2 and TRBJ1-1; the D is unclear. Trimming left V 3 bases short and J 6 bases short, with 8 bases between. CDR3 length equals 12 residues. Per the germline V gene, CDR1 is LGHNA and CDR2 is YNFKEQ. In nucleotides, the CDR3 is TGTGCCAGCAGCCAGCCATACGCTGAAGCTTTCTTT. Its translation is CASSQPYAEAFF.

V is TRBV4-3 and J is TRBJ2-4; tentative D call: TRBD2 (6 bases). The V end lost 4 bases, the J end lost 2 bases, and 12 bases lay between the germline ends. The germline V gene encodes CDR1 LGHNA and CDR2 YSLEER. The CDR3 covers 15 residues. CDR3 loop: CASSRAGTSKNIQYF. The CDR3, as DNA: TGCGCCAGCAGCCGAGCCGGGACTTCCAAAAACATTCAGTACTTC.

The chain is built from TRBV5-8 and TRBJ2-3, with a weak D call TRBD1 (5 bases). V was shortened by 4 bases and J by 0 bases, with 12 bases between the two germline ends. CDR1 is SGHTS and CDR2 is YDEGEE in the germline V gene. The CDR3 spans 15 residues. CDR3 sequence (DNA): TGTGCCAGCAGCCCGACAGTACTTAGCACAGATACGCAGTATTTT. Translation gives CASSPTVLSTDTQYF.

The chain employs TRBV9 and TRBJ2-1, with D uncertain. CDR1 is SGDLS, CDR2 YYNGEE, per germline. V was pared by 1 base and J by 0 bases, with 11 bases between. This CDR3 spans 16 amino acids. The CDR3 reads CASSVLPTRSYNEQFF. The CDR3 DNA reads TGTGCCAGCAGCGTATTGCCAACACGCTCCTACAATGAGCAGTTCTTC.

The chain employs TRBV29-1 and TRBJ2-3, with unresolved D. The CDR3 has 12 residues. V was trimmed by 3 bases and J by 2 bases, leaving 6 bases between them. Germline V gene data show CDR1 as SQVTM and CDR2 as ANQGSEA. CDR3 coding DNA: TGCAGCGTTGAGGTTGTCACAGATACGCAGTATTTT. It translates to CSVEVVTDTQYF.

The rearrangement uses TRBV5-6 and TRBJ1-1; 8 nucleotides line up with TRBD1. V lost 0 bases and J lost 1; bases outside the gene matches: 2. Germline CDR1 and CDR2: SGHDT and YYEEEE. This CDR3 region has 15 residues. In DNA form, the CDR3 reads TGTGCCAGCAGCTTGGAAACAGGGGGGAACACTGAAGCTTTCTTT. This sequence encodes CASSLETGGNTEAFF.

The chain uses TRBV7-2 and TRBJ2-5; 8 positions agree with TRBD2. Germline lookup yields CDR1 SGHTA and CDR2 FQGNSA. The CDR3 contains 14 residues. J was trimmed by 5 bases and V by 5 bases; bases with no gene match: 7. The CDR3 sequence: CASSHPGLGETQYF. In DNA, the CDR3 is TGTGCCAGCAGCCACCCGGGACTAGGGGAGACCCAGTACTTC.

The chain employs TRBV7-9 and TRBJ1-6, with D possibly TRBD1 on 6 matching bases. CDR3 length: 16 amino acids. V lost 1 base and J 9 bases, leaving 16 bases between the germline ends. Germline V lookup: CDR1 SEHNR, CDR2 FQNEAQ (reference sequence). DNA for the CDR3: TGTGCCAGCAGCTTAGTATCCGGGACAACGACTTCACCCCTCCACTTT. As protein: CASSLVSGTTTSPLHF.

The chain recombines TRBV27 with TRBJ1-3, with D perhaps TRBD1 (5 bases). CDR1 and CDR2 from the germline V gene are MNHEY and SMNVEV (reference sequence). V was clipped by 1 base and J by 0 bases, with 25 bases between them. There are 21 residues in the CDR3. The CDR3 coding sequence is TGTGCCAGCAGTTTATTCGCGCCTACGAAGGGGCAGTTAAGCTCTGGAAACACCATATATTTT. It is translated as CASSLFAPTKGQLSSGNTIYF.

The chain carries TRBV5-4 and TRBJ2-5; 11 bases match TRBD2. Germline V gives CDR1 SGHNT, CDR2 YYREEE (reference sequence). The CDR3 is 15 amino acids. V lost 2 bases and J lost 5; bases outside the gene matches: 5. CDR3 nucleotides: TGTGCCAGCAGCTTACCGACTAGCGGGGACGAGACCCAGTACTTC. Translated, it gives CASSLPTSGDETQYF.

This clone was picked up one time. Other DNA sequences of this sample code for an identical CDR3. The V gene is TRBV15, the J gene TRBJ2-7; 10 nucleotides match TRBD1. V gave up 3 bases and J gave up 4 bases; unmatched junction bases: 0. The CDR3 loop spans 13 amino acids. Germline CDR1 reads LNHNV; CDR2 reads YYDKDF (reference sequence). The DNA of the CDR3 is TGTGCCACCAGCAGGGACAGGGGGTACGAGCAGTACGTC. Protein product: CATSRDRGYEQYV.

This chain's CDR3 is CSVRGRHTYEQYF. CDR3 in DNA: TGCAGCGTTCGGGGAAGGCACACCTACGAGCAGTACTTC. The chain combines TRBV29-1 with TRBJ2-7; D possibly corresponds to TRBD2 (5 bases). CDR1 SQVTM and CDR2 ANQGSEA come from the germline V gene. Trimming removed 5 bases from V and 2 bases from J, with 13 bases in between. CDR3 length: 13 amino acids.

CDR3 sequence reads: CASSLVLAGDHSYNEQFF. The CDR3 DNA is TGTGCCAGCAGCTTGGTACTAGCGGGGGACCACTCCTACAATGAGCAGTTCTTC. This sequence joins TRBV5-4 and TRBJ2-1, with 11 nucleotides matching TRBD2. The V gene end was trimmed by 0 bases and the J gene end by 0 bases; junction bases not matched to a gene: 5. Looked up from germline, CDR1 is SGHNT and CDR2 is YYREEE (reference sequence). The length of the CDR3 is 18 residues.

The chain employs TRBV5-1 and TRBJ1-1; no definite D call. Per germline, CDR1 SGHRS and CDR2 YFSETQ. The CDR3 totals 12 residues. The V end lost 0 bases, the J end lost 4 bases, and 4 bases lay between the germline ends. The DNA for the CDR3 is TGCGCCAGCAGCTTGGACAGCACTGAAGCTTTCTTT. Its protein product is CASSLDSTEAFF.

The chain carries TRBV10-3 and TRBJ1-1; maybe TRBD1 (5 bases). The germline gives CDR1 ENHRY, CDR2 SYGVKD. The CDR3 is 13 amino acids. V shed 2 bases and J shed 2 bases, with 6 bases lying between them. DNA of the CDR3: TGTGCCATCAGTGAGGACAGAAACACTGAAGCTTTCTTT. Protein sequence: CAISEDRNTEAFF.

This clone is medium-sized by share. The chain carries TRBV19 and TRBJ2-5, with D possibly being TRBD2 (6 bases). This CDR3 is built from 15 residues. Between the trimmed V and J ends, which lost 8 bases and 5 bases, there was a span of 21 bases. From germline, CDR1 is LNHDA and CDR2 SQIVND (reference sequence). The CDR3 DNA sequence: TGTGCCAGTCGAGGTCGGGACTTCGTGGGGGAGACCCAGTACTTC. Protein product: CASRGRDFVGETQYF.